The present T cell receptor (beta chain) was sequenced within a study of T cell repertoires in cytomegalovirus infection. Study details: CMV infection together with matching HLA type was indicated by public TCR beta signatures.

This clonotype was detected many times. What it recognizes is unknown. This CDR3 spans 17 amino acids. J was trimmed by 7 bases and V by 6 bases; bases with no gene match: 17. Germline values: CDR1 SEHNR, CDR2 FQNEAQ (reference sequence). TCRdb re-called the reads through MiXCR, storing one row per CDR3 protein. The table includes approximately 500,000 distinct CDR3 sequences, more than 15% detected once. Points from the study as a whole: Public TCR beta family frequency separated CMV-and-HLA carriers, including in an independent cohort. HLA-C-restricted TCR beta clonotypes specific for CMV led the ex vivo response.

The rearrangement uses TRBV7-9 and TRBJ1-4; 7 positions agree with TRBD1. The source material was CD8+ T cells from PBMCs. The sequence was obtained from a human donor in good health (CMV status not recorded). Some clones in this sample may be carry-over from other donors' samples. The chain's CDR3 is CASSRISEAGGSEKLFF. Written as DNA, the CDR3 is TGTGCCAGCAGTCGGATCTCCGAGGCAGGGGGTAGTGAAAAACTGTTTTTT.